These 27 T cell receptor beta chains were sequenced from one sample in a study of graft-versus-host responses after intestinal transplantation. What these receptors recognize is not known. Using immunoSEQ multiplex PCR, the repertoire was profiled, and TCRdb retains in-frame clones only, with some absent. The data show roughly 100,000 clones, roughly 89% seen once. The sequences come from unstimulated CD4+ T cells sorted from spleen or lymph node cells, collected before transplant. Source of these receptors: a human donor who was the organ donor for an intestinal transplant.

This rearrangement joins TRBV18 to TRBJ2-7; perhaps TRBD1 as D (5 bases). The germline V gene encodes CDR1 KGHSH and CDR2 LQKENI. V was trimmed by 2 bases and J by 3 bases, leaving 11 bases between them. The CDR3 has 14 amino acids. The CDR3 reads CASSPSQGNYEQYF. The DNA of the CDR3 is TGTGCCAGCTCACCAAGTCAGGGAAACTACGAGCAGTACTTC.

The chain links TRBV6-5 to TRBJ2-3, with 9 bases lining up with TRBD1. The CDR3 spans 14 residues. Germline V gene data show CDR1 as MNHEY and CDR2 as SVGAGI. J was trimmed by 3 bases and V by 6 bases; bases with no gene match: 4. In DNA form, the CDR3 reads TGTGCCAGCAGGCCCGGGACAGGGACAGATACGCAGTATTTT. This translates into CASRPGTGTDTQYF.

The gene calls are TRBV4-2 and TRBJ1-4; D not certain. Between the trimmed V and J ends, which lost 1 base and 6 bases, there was a span of 9 bases. CDR1 LGHNA and CDR2 YNFKEQ come from the germline V gene. The CDR3 sequence is 14 residues long. The CDR3 sequence: CASSQVSGYEKLFF. CDR3 bases: TGTGCCAGCAGCCAAGTTTCGGGATATGAAAAACTGTTTTTT.

There are a few counts of this clone. This chain links TRBV5-1 with TRBJ2-1; 14 nucleotides line up with TRBD2. CDR3 length: 17 amino acids. With V trimmed by 4 bases and J by 7 bases, 10 bases remained unmatched. Germline values: CDR1 SGHRS, CDR2 YFSETQ. The CDR3 region is CASSPGLAGGHVNEQFF. The CDR3 DNA follows: TGCGCCAGCAGCCCCGGACTAGCGGGGGGACACGTTAATGAGCAGTTCTTC. Full variable domain (missing parts from reference TRBV5-1 and TRBJ2-1): KAGVTQTPRYLIKTRGQQVTLSCSPISGHRSVSWYQQTPGQGLQFLFEYFSETQRNKGNFPGRFSGRQFSNSRSEMNVSTLELGDSALYLCASSPGLAGGHVNEQFFGPGTRLTVL.

Of note for this clone: Different DNA sequences within this sample yield the same CDR3. The genes are TRBV19 and TRBJ2-7; D might be TRBD1 (5 bases). Trimming stripped 9 bases from V and 4 bases from J, with 10 bases between. The CDR3 consists of 11 residues. Per germline, CDR1 LNHDA and CDR2 SQIVND (reference sequence). The CDR3 is CASSTGYEQYF. CDR3 DNA: TGTGCCAGCTCAACAGGATACGAGCAGTACTTC.

On this clone: Other DNA sequences in this specimen translate into the identical CDR3. The CDR3 sequence: CASSFQGSGNTIYF. In DNA form, the CDR3 reads TGTGCCAGCAGTTTCCAGGGTAGTGGAAACACCATATATTTT. The rearrangement links TRBV28 to TRBJ1-3; maybe TRBD1 (5 bases). There are 14 residues in the CDR3. V was trimmed by 3 bases and J by 3 bases, leaving 9 bases between them. Germline V lookup: CDR1 MDHEN, CDR2 SYDVKM.

This clone was observed once. The CDR3 here is CASSFAGVEIGELFF. The CDR3 DNA follows: TGTGCCAGCAGCTTTGCAGGGGTAGAAATCGGGGAGCTGTTTTTT. The V call is TRBV11-2, the J call TRBJ2-2; D is perhaps TRBD1 (6 bases). The CDR3 has 15 amino acids. Germline assignment: CDR1 SGHAT and CDR2 FQNNGV. Trimming left V 3 bases short and J 7 bases short, with 15 bases between.

Only one count was recorded for this clone. The rearrangement links TRBV7-2 to TRBJ1-2; TRBD1 might be the D (5 bases). Trimming cost V 5 bases and J 1 base, with 17 bases left between them. In germline, CDR1 is SGHTA, CDR2 FQGNSA. The CDR3 spans 16 residues. The CDR3 DNA reads TGTGCCAGCAGCCCGCAGATAGGACACCATAACTATGGCTACACCTTC. It is translated as CASSPQIGHHNYGYTF.

The rearrangement links TRBV19 to TRBJ1-5, with D unresolved. From germline, CDR1 is LNHDA and CDR2 SQIVND (reference sequence). The CDR3 runs to 15 residues. Trimming cost V 3 bases and J 4 bases, with 13 bases left between them. CDR3 residues: CASSIKSQINQPQHF. CDR3 DNA sequence: TGTGCCAGTAGTATTAAGTCCCAGATTAATCAGCCCCAGCATTTT.

The chain links TRBV9 to TRBJ2-5, with 9 bases fitting TRBD2. This CDR3 comprises 18 residues. CDR1 is SGDLS and CDR2 is YYNGEE in the germline V gene. With V trimmed by 0 bases and J by 0 bases, 9 bases remained unmatched. CDR3 DNA: TGTGCCAGCAGCGTAGCAGCCTTGGGGACTAGCTACCAAGAGACCCAGTACTTC. This codes for CASSVAALGTSYQETQYF.

The DNA of the CDR3 is TGTGCCAGCAGCTTTGGGGGGGGCGGAAACTATGGCTACACCTTC. Translation gives CASSFGGGGNYGYTF. The V gene is TRBV11-2, the J gene TRBJ1-2; tentatively, D is TRBD1 (6 bases). The CDR3 consists of 15 residues. Germline values: CDR1 SGHAT, CDR2 FQNNGV. V lost 3 bases to trimming and J lost 2 bases, with 13 bases between them.

This rearrangement joins TRBV7-7 to TRBJ2-7; TRBD1 agrees at 8 bases. Germline V gene data show CDR1 as SSHAT and CDR2 as FNYEAQ (reference sequence). The J segment lost 5 bases and the V segment lost 6 bases, leaving 9 bases of the junction unmatched. The CDR3 is 14 residues long. CDR3 protein: CASSELEDRDEQYF. CDR3 in DNA: TGTGCCAGCAGTGAGCTAGAGGACAGGGACGAGCAGTACTTC. The full variable domain, rest sourced from reference TRBV7-7 and TRBJ2-7, is GAGVSQSPRYKVTKRGQDVTLRCDPISSHATLYWYQQALGQGPEFLTYFNYEAQPDKSGLPSDRFSAERPEGSISTLTIQRTEQRDSAMYRCASSELEDRDEQYFGPGTRLTVT.

A single count supports this clone. The chain couples TRBV4-1 to TRBJ2-7; no firm D call. Looked up from germline, CDR1 is MGHRA and CDR2 is YSYEKL. This CDR3 contains 14 residues. Trimming cost V 4 bases and J 1 base, with 11 bases left between them. CDR3 amino acids: CASSRRHPSYEQYF. CDR3 bases: TGCGCCAGCAGCCGCAGACACCCTTCCTACGAGCAGTACTTC.

The count of this clone is one. V is TRBV20-1 and J is TRBJ1-1; D perhaps matches TRBD1 (5 bases). The CDR3 consists of 10 residues. Trimming stripped 5 bases from V and 5 bases from J, with 6 bases between. Germline V gene sequence: CDR1 DFQATT, CDR2 SNEGSKA (reference sequence). In nucleotides, the CDR3 is TGCAGTGCTGACAGTACTGAAGCTTTCTTT. Translating it yields CSADSTEAFF.

The chain carries TRBV2 and TRBJ2-7, with TRBD2 matching over 14 bases. Germline-derived CDR1 and CDR2 are SNHLY and FYNNEI. This CDR3 is 14 amino acids long. V shed 7 bases and J 9 bases; nucleotides not matched to a gene: 8. The CDR3 bases are TGTGCCAGCACGCCCCAGGGACTAGCGGGGGCGCAGTACTTC. This gives the protein CASTPQGLAGAQYF.

The chain combines TRBV7-9 with TRBJ2-1; 9 bases line up with TRBD1. Germline V gives CDR1 SEHNR, CDR2 FQNEAQ (reference sequence). Trimming cost V 3 bases and J 0 bases; bases outside gene matches: 6. This CDR3 contains 17 residues. Here the CDR3 reads CASSFGQGRVSYNEQFF. The CDR3 nucleotides read TGTGCCAGCAGCTTCGGACAGGGGAGGGTCTCCTACAATGAGCAGTTCTTC. The full variable domain, with the rest looked up from reference TRBV7-9 and TRBJ2-1, is DTGVSQNPRHKITKRGQNVTFRCDPISEHNRLYWYRQTLGQGPEFLTYFQNEAQLEKSRLLSDRFSAERPKGSFSTLEIQRTEQGDSAMYLCASSFGQGRVSYNEQFFGPGTRLTVL.

This clone was seen only a few times. The V gene is TRBV6-5, the J gene TRBJ1-2; D perhaps matches TRBD1 (6 bases). CDR1 is MNHEY, CDR2 SVGAGI, per germline. V was trimmed by 5 bases and J by 4 bases, leaving 8 bases between them. The CDR3 has 12 residues. The CDR3 coding sequence is TGTGCCAGCAGTACAGGGTTCTATGGCTACACCTTC. As protein: CASSTGFYGYTF.

The V call is TRBV19, the J call TRBJ1-1, with D hard to call. CDR1 is LNHDA and CDR2 is SQIVND in the germline V gene (reference sequence). The germline V and J ends were trimmed by 5 bases and 6 bases, with 7 bases remaining between them. CDR3 length equals 11 residues. In DNA form, the CDR3 reads TGTGCCAGTAGTTCAGCGGCTGAAGCTTTCTTT. Its translation is CASSSAAEAFF.

The chain recombines TRBV6-1 with TRBJ2-3; D is perhaps TRBD2 (6 bases). V dropped 3 bases and J dropped 3 bases, with 10 bases sitting between them. The CDR3 spans 14 residues. From germline, CDR1 is MNHNS and CDR2 SASEGT. CDR3 DNA: TGTGCCAGCAGTGAGGTTGGGGGGACAGATACGCAGTATTTT. Protein: CASSEVGGTDTQYF.

This rearrangement joins TRBV25-1 to TRBJ2-3, with D possibly matching TRBD2 (6 bases). Per the germline V gene, CDR1 is MGHDK and CDR2 is SYGVNS. The CDR3 is 14 residues long. Trimming removed 6 bases from V and 0 bases from J, with 10 bases in between. The chain's CDR3 is CASRPGTSTDTQYF. The DNA for the CDR3 is TGTGCCAGCAGGCCAGGGACTAGCACAGATACGCAGTATTTT.

The genes are TRBV19 and TRBJ2-5; TRBD1 agrees at 10 bases. V was clipped by 6 bases and J by 3 bases; unmatched bases: 7. Germline V lookup: CDR1 LNHDA, CDR2 SQIVND (reference sequence). This CDR3 is 15 amino acids long. In DNA, the CDR3 is TGTGCCAGTAGGCTCCGGGACAGGGGCGAAGAGACCCAGTACTTC. Its protein is CASRLRDRGEETQYF. Drawing the rest from reference TRBV19 and TRBJ2-5, the complete variable domain is DGGITQSPKYLFRKEGQNVTLSCEQNLNHDAMYWYRQDPGQGLRLIYYSQIVNDFQKGDIAEGYSVSREKKESFPLTVTSAQKNPTAFYLCASRLRDRGEETQYFGPGTRLLVL.

This chain connects TRBV28 to TRBJ2-5; D gene ambiguous. Germline V lookup: CDR1 MDHEN, CDR2 SYDVKM. V lost 5 bases, J lost 3 bases, and 16 bases lay in between. This CDR3 has 15 residues. The CDR3 DNA sequence: TGTGCCAGCAGTCCGCCGTGGGCTACAGAAGAGACCCAGTACTTC. Translating gives CASSPPWATEETQYF.

The chain links TRBV5-1 to TRBJ2-3; 11 bases fit TRBD2. This CDR3 contains 14 residues. Trimming at V came to 5 bases and at J to 1 base, leaving 0 bases not matched to a gene. From germline, CDR1 is SGHRS and CDR2 YFSETQ. The CDR3 DNA reads as TGCGCCAGCAGACTAGCGGGGGGCACAGATACGCAGTATTTT. This encodes CASRLAGGTDTQYF.

This clone was found once. The chain combines TRBV12-5 with TRBJ2-7; D remains unclear. The CDR3 consists of 12 residues. Deletions cut 6 bases from V and 3 bases from J, with 9 bases between. Germline CDR1 and CDR2: LGHNT and FRNRAP. The CDR3 bases are TGTGCTAGTGGACCTAACCACTACGAGCAGTACTTC. Translating gives CASGPNHYEQYF.

V gene TRBV7-3 combines with J gene TRBJ2-1, with a weak D call TRBD2 (6 bases). CDR1 is SGHTA, CDR2 FQGTGA, per germline. Trimming cost V 5 bases and J 4 bases, with 9 bases left between them. This CDR3 is built from 13 residues. CDR3 sequence: CASSPGSYNEQFF. The DNA of the CDR3 is TGTGCCAGCAGCCCCGGGAGTTACAATGAGCAGTTCTTC. Variable domain in full (rest from reference TRBV7-3 and TRBJ2-1): GAGVSQTPSNKVTEKGKYVELRCDPISGHTALYWYRQSLGQGPEFLIYFQGTGAADDSGLPNDRFFAVRPEGSVSTLKIQRTERGDSAVYLCASSPGSYNEQFFGPGTRLTVL.

The rearrangement links TRBV20-1 to TRBJ1-1, with D unclear. The CDR3 has 11 residues. Germline V lookup: CDR1 DFQATT, CDR2 SNEGSKA (reference sequence). The DNA for the CDR3 is TGCAGCTTTTATGGGAGGGTGGAAGCTTTCTTT. Translated, it gives CSFYGRVEAFF.

This chain links TRBV28 with TRBJ1-2; D not resolved. Germline CDR1 is MDHEN and CDR2 is SYDVKM. The CDR3 runs to 13 residues. V was trimmed by 7 bases and J by 4 bases, leaving 13 bases between them. CDR3 region: CASTPADFYGYTF. As DNA, the CDR3 is TGTGCCAGCACCCCCGCAGACTTCTATGGCTACACCTTC.